Listed below are T cell receptor beta chains from one sample, sequenced in a study of blood T cell repertoires in COVID-19. Repertoires were generated with immunoSEQ multiplex PCR, while TCRdb's copy carries only in-frame clones and drops some. The repertoire holds 200,000 to 250,000 clones, with 80% to 90% as singletons. Specimen: peripheral blood. These receptors were collected from a man in his forties with acute or convalescent COVID-19. The CDR3 runs from the conserved cysteine through the conserved F or W. D genes are given only for firm matches. A row's size may be missing; if present it is once, few, many or a size class.

v_gene	d_gene	j_gene	abundance	CDR3nt	CDR3aa
TRBV7-9	TRBD2	TRBJ2-1	-	TGTGCCAGCAGTCTATCTAGCGGGGGTTACAATGAGCAGTTCTTC	CASSLSSGGYNEQFF
TRBV5-1	-	TRBJ2-2	-	TGCGCCAGCAGCTATTCAGAAAACACCGGGGAGCTGTTTTTT	CASSYSENTGELFF
TRBV29-1	-	TRBJ1-4	-	TGCAGGCATGAGATGGAAAAACTGTTTTTT	CRHEMEKLFF
TRBV5-6	TRBD2	TRBJ2-3	-	TGTGCCAGCAGCCTAACTAGCGGGGGGGCCACAGATACGCAGTATTTT	CASSLTSGGATDTQYF
TRBV9	-	TRBJ2-3	few	TGTGCCAGCAGCGTAGGGCGGCCCAGTACAGATACGCAGTATTTT	CASSVGRPSTDTQYF
TRBV2	-	TRBJ1-4	once	TGTGCCAGCAGTTATGAGTGGGAGGCTAATGAAAAACTGTTTTTT	CASSYEWEANEKLFF
TRBV5-5	-	TRBJ2-7	-	TGTGCCAGCAGCTTGGTATCCAGGCCCTACGAGCAGTACTTC	CASSLVSRPYEQYF
TRBV11-1	-	TRBJ2-5	-	TGTGCCAGCAGCCCAACAGGCGAGACCCAGTACTTC	CASSPTGETQYF
TRBV6-5	TRBD1	TRBJ1-3	few	TGTGCCAGCAGTCTTGACAGGGGAACTGGAAACACCATATATTTT	CASSLDRGTGNTIYF
TRBV18	TRBD1	TRBJ1-1	-	TGTGCCAGCTCCTCGACAGGGAACAGAGAAGCTTTCTTT	CASSSTGNREAFF
TRBV30	TRBD1	TRBJ1-2	-	TGTGCCTGGGACCAGGGGGAGCCTTACTATGGCTACACCTTC	CAWDQGEPYYGYTF
TRBV27	-	TRBJ1-2	-	TGTGCCAGCAGTTTAGGGACTTCCTATGGCTACACCTTC	CASSLGTSYGYTF
TRBV28	TRBD1	TRBJ1-2	-	TGTGCCAGTCTACTCGGGACAGACGGTGGCTACACCTTC	CASLLGTDGGYTF
TRBV6-5	TRBD1	TRBJ1-2	-	TGTGCCAGCAGTTCTAAGACAGGGAGGTTATGGGGCTACACCTTC	CASSSKTGRLWGYTF
TRBV12-3/TRBV12-4	-	TRBJ2-1	-	TGTGCCAGCAGTACAACGAATCTCAATGAGCAGTTCTTC	CASSTTNLNEQFF
TRBV27	TRBD2	TRBJ2-7	once	TGTGCCAGCAGTTTCCTATCTAGCGGGGGGGCTGGGGAGCAGTACTTC	CASSFLSSGGAGEQYF
TRBV21-1	-	TRBJ1-5	-	TGTGCCAGCAGCTGTAAGCGGGGAAACAATCAGCCCCAGCATTTT	CASSCKRGNNQPQHF
TRBV6-5	-	TRBJ1-1	-	TGTGCCAGCAGTTCACAGGGTGAAGCTTTCTTT	CASSSQGEAFF
TRBV5-1	TRBD1	TRBJ1-1	few	TGCGCCAGCAGCCCGGAGGGACAGACTGAAGCTTTCTTT	CASSPEGQTEAFF
TRBV6-5	TRBD1	TRBJ1-6	-	TGTGCCAGCACCGGGGACAGGGGATACTATTCACCCCTCCACTTT	CASTGDRGYYSPLHF
TRBV6-1	-	TRBJ1-5	-	TGTGCCAGCAGTGAACTGGCAGTACCCCGGGGCAATCAGCCCCAGCATTTT	CASSELAVPRGNQPQHF
TRBV11-2	-	TRBJ1-5	-	TGTGCCAGCAGCTTAGATTCCTCGGGGGGCGGCAATCAGCCCCAGCATTTT	CASSLDSSGGGNQPQHF
TRBV12-5	-	TRBJ2-2	-	TGTGCTAGTGGTTTGGACAGGTGGGAGAACACCGGGGAGCTGTTTTTT	CASGLDRWENTGELFF
TRBV6-2/TRBV6-3	-	TRBJ2-1	-	TGTGCCAGCAGTTACTCGACTTACAATGAGCAGTTCTTC	CASSYSTYNEQFF
TRBV6-2/TRBV6-3	TRBD2	TRBJ2-1	-	TGTGCCAGCAGCCAGGGACTAGCTCTGATGGTCGATGAGCAGTTCTTC	CASSQGLALMVDEQFF
TRBV5-6	-	TRBJ1-1	-	TGTGCCAGCAGCTTTATAGGGGTTGGATTGAACACTGAAGCTTTCTTT	CASSFIGVGLNTEAFF
TRBV12-5	TRBD2	TRBJ2-7	-	TGTGCTAGTGATCTTAGCGGGGTAGAGTACCACGAGCAGTACTTC	CASDLSGVEYHEQYF
TRBV7-3	-	TRBJ2-2	-	TGTGCCAGCAGCCAAAAGCCCGGGGAGCTGTTTTTT	CASSQKPGELFF
TRBV19	TRBD1	TRBJ2-3	-	TGTGCCAGTAGTATACAGGGGGCGCGGACAGATACGCAGTATTTT	CASSIQGARTDTQYF
TRBV19	TRBD1	TRBJ2-3	-	TGTGCCAGTAAAGGATGGAGACAGGGGACCACAGATACGCAGTATTTT	CASKGWRQGTTDTQYF
TRBV2	-	TRBJ2-4	-	TGTGCCAGCAGTGATGGAGGGCTGGGAGCCAAAAACATTCAGTACTTC	CASSDGGLGAKNIQYF
TRBV11-2	TRBD1	TRBJ1-1	-	TGTGCCAGCAGCTTAGGGGACAGGGATCTTCCTGAAGCTTTCTTT	CASSLGDRDLPEAFF
TRBV27	TRBD1	TRBJ1-4	-	TGTGCCAGCAGTTCGCGGGACAGAAATGAAAAACTGTTTTTT	CASSSRDRNEKLFF
TRBV28	TRBD2	TRBJ2-5	-	TGTGCCAGCAGTTTGGGAGGGAAAACTAAACAAGAGACCCAGTACTTC	CASSLGGKTKQETQYF
TRBV5-5	TRBD2	TRBJ2-3	-	TGTGCCAGCAGCTTGGATAGCGGGGGGGCGGGTACGCAGTATTTT	CASSLDSGGAGTQYF
TRBV15	-	TRBJ2-1	-	TGTGCCACCAGCAGAGGGGAGGGGGGGTCGGATGAGCAGTTCTTC	CATSRGEGGSDEQFF
TRBV14	TRBD1	TRBJ1-1	-	TGTGCCAGCAGCCACCTGGGACAGCCCGGGACTGAAGCTTTCTTT	CASSHLGQPGTEAFF
TRBV11-2	-	TRBJ2-5	-	TGTGCCAGCAGCTTAGGTGGTCCGGGACAAGAGACCCAGTACTTC	CASSLGGPGQETQYF
TRBV5-1	TRBD1	TRBJ2-1	-	TGCGCCAGCAGCTTCACCGGGACAGGGAATTACAATGAGCAGTTCTTC	CASSFTGTGNYNEQFF
TRBV20-1	-	TRBJ1-2	-	TGCAGTGCTAGCGGACTGGGTGGCTACACCTTC	CSASGLGGYTF
TRBV2	TRBD1	TRBJ1-4	-	TGTGCCAGCCGACAGGGAATGGGTTCGGAAAAACTGTTTTTT	CASRQGMGSEKLFF
TRBV7-2	TRBD2	TRBJ2-7	-	TGTGCCAGCAGCCTCCTCGGGCGGGGGTCCTACGAGCAGTACTTC	CASSLLGRGSYEQYF
TRBV5-1	-	TRBJ2-3	few	TGCGCCAGCAGGGACTCGGCTAGCACAGATACGCAGTATTTT	CASRDSASTDTQYF
TRBV2	-	TRBJ1-6	-	TGTGCCAGCAGTGCGGATTCACCCCTCCACTTT	CASSADSPLHF
TRBV5-4	-	TRBJ1-3	few	TGTGCCAGCAGCATAGACTCCCGCTCTGGAAACACCATATATTTT	CASSIDSRSGNTIYF
TRBV10-3	-	TRBJ1-1	-	TGTGCCATCAGTGAGTATGCGGGGACTGAAGCTTTCTTT	CAISEYAGTEAFF
TRBV7-2	-	TRBJ2-3	-	TGTGCCAGCAGCTTTGAACAGGGAAGTGATACGCAGTATTTT	CASSFEQGSDTQYF
TRBV7-6	TRBD1	TRBJ1-2	-	TGTGCCAGCAGCCACCTCCCGCCAGACAGGGGCTATGGCTACACCTTC	CASSHLPPDRGYGYTF
TRBV11-3	TRBD1	TRBJ2-5	-	TGTGCCAGCAGCCGCGGGACAGGGGCAGCAGAGACCCAGTACTTC	CASSRGTGAAETQYF
TRBV28	TRBD1	TRBJ2-5	-	TGTGCCAGCAGTTTACAGGGGGTGCGAGAGACCCAGTACTTC	CASSLQGVRETQYF
TRBV27	-	TRBJ1-2	few	TGTGCCAGCAGCGGGATTCCCCACCATGGCTACACCTTC	CASSGIPHHGYTF
TRBV9	TRBD1	TRBJ2-7	-	TGTGCCAGCAGCGTAGGGACAGGGACCTACGAGCAGTACTTC	CASSVGTGTYEQYF